This TCR beta chain came from a study of T-cell reconstitution after alpha-beta-depleted transplantation in children (dated by TCRdb to about 2016). About the study as a whole: Using TCR repertoire profiling, the study followed T-cell immune reconstitution in a quantitative way in children after TCRalphabeta/CD19-depleted allogeneic hematopoietic cell transplantation.

About this clonotype itself: What antigen it recognizes has not been identified. One base away there is no much larger clone; base qualities are not given.

The library was built by means of PCR. Sequencing was carried out with an Illumina HiSeq 2500. Molecular barcoding was employed in the preparation of TCR libraries, with unique molecular identifiers being used to normalize TCRbeta repertoire quantification. TCRdb cleaned the public reads at Q25 with fastp, built clones with MiXCR and kept in-frame beta chains. Every CDR3 protein is listed once, alongside the most common genes and DNA of its rows. This sample gives 200,000 to 250,000 distinct CDR3 sequences in total; roughly 9% of them show up just once. About 6% of the sample is in the top ten clones. CDR3 length: 14 amino acids, cysteine to phenylalanine. Left in the record is the CDR3 DNA by itself, 42 bases read in frame from the first base. V is pared back by 3 bases and J by 4 bases, with 15 bases lying between the germline termini. Sequences DFQATT (CDR1) and SNEGSKA (CDR2) are obtained from the germline V gene (reference sequence).

The sequences come from PBMCs from the stem cell graft donor, collected from the stem cell graft. The origin of this receptor is a human donor who donated a stem cell graft to a child with acute lymphoblastic leukemia. The V and J segments used are TRBV20-1 and TRBJ1-2; no D segment can be confidently identified. The CDR3 sequence is CSASDGGGSYGYTF. The nucleotides are TGCAGTGCTAGTGATGGAGGCGGCTCCTATGGCTACACCTTC.